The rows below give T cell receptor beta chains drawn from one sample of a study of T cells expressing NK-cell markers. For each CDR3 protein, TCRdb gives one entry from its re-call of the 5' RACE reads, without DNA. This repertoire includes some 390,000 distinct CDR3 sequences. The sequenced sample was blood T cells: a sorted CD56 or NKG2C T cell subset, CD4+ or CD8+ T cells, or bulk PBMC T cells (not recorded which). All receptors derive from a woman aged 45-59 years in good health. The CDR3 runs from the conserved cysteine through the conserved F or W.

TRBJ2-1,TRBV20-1,CSARDSRTSGIYNEQFF
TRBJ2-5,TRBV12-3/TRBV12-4,CASSKRDRETQYF
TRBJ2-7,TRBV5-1,CASSVGQTYEQYF
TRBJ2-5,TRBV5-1,CASSIGHTGGIETQYF
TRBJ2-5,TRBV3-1,CASSPGPDKETQYF
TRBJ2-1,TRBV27,CASSNSNEQFF
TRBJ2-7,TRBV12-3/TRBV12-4,CASSFSGEGYEQYF
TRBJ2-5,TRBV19,CATRVGSSETQYF
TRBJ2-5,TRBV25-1,CASRTTTQETQYF
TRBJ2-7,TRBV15,CATSRDPADYEQYF
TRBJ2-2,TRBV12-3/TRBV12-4,CASSLVLEVGELFF
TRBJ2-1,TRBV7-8,CASSSWDRGELFF